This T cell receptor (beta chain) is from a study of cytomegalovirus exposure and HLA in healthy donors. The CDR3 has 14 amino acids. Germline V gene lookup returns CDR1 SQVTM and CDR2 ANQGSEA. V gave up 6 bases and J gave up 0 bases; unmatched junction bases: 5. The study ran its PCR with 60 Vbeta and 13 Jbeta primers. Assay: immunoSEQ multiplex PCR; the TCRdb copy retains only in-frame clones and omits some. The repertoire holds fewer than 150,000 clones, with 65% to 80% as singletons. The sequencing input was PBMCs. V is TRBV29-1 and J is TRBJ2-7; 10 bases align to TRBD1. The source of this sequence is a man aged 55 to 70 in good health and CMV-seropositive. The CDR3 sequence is CSVTGGSGSYEQYF. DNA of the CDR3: TGCAGCGTGACAGGGGGCAGTGGCTCCTACGAGCAGTACTTC.